This TCR beta chain was recovered during a study of chemoradiotherapy in HPV16-positive cancers. At the level of the study: Candidate HPV-specific T-cell clones and common TCR motifs came from functional assays in two HPV16-positive patients.

The CDR3 runs 13 residues. Trimming shortened V by 8 bases and J by 2 bases, and 11 bases separated the two germline ends. Germline-derived CDR1 and CDR2 are SGHKS and YYEKEE (reference sequence). Samples were taken several times over chemoradiotherapy. A word on this clone: Its antigen is as yet unknown.

Study-wide findings and caveats: For HPV16-positive patients, expanding HPV-responsive T cells associated with longer recurrence-free survival. Candidate HPV-specific clones and E7-related TCR motifs grew in tumor during treatment.

TCRdb's table, derived via immunoSEQ multiplex PCR, lists solely in-frame clones and lacks some. The sample carries several thousand clones, more than 65% recorded once. The specimen comprised tumor tissue, sampled from a patient who underwent chemoradiotherapy. The chain links TRBV5-5 to TRBJ1-5; D is possibly TRBD1 (5 bases). This receptor was obtained from a human donor with HPV-associated anogenital cancer. CDR3 in amino acids: CARWGECNQPQHF. The CDR3 DNA reads as TGTGCCAGGTGGGGGGAGTGCAATCAGCCCCAGCATTTT.